This TCR beta chain was captured by sequencing in a study of cytomegalovirus exposure and HLA in healthy donors. At the level of the study: Inside one of the first data releases sat about 85 million unique TCRs taken from HLA-typed donors.

From germline, CDR1 is MNHNY and CDR2 SVGAGI (reference sequence). CDR3 length equals 13 residues. V was shortened by 2 bases and J by 6 bases, with 11 bases between the two germline ends. Both 60 Vbeta primers and 13 Jbeta primers went into the PCR. Assay used: immunoSEQ multiplex PCR; TCRdb lists only in-frame clones, some missing. In all, the sample yields about 82,000 clones. This chain links TRBV6-6 with TRBJ2-7; TRBD2 is a possible D gene (6 bases). The receptor comes from a woman between 25 and 40 years old in good health and CMV-seronegative. The source material was PBMCs. CDR3 DNA: TGTGCCAGCAGTTACCTTACGGGAGCCGAGCAGTACTTC. Its protein is CASSYLTGAEQYF.